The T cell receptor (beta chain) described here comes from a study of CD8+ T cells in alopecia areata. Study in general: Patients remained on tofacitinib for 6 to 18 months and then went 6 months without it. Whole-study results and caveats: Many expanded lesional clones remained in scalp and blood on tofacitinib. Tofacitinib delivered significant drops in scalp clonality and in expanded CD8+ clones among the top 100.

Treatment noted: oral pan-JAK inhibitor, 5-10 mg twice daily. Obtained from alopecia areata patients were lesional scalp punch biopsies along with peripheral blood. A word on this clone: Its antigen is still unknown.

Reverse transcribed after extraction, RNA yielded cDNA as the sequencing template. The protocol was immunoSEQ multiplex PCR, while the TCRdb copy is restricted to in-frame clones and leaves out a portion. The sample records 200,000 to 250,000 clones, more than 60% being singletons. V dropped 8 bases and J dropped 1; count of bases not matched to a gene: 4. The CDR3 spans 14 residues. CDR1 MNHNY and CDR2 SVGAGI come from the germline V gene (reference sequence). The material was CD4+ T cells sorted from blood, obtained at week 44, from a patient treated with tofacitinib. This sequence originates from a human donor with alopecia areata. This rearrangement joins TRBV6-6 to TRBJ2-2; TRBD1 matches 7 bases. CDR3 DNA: TGTGCCAGCGGGGGACAGAGGAACACCGGGGAGCTGTTTTTT. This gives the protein CASGGQRNTGELFF.